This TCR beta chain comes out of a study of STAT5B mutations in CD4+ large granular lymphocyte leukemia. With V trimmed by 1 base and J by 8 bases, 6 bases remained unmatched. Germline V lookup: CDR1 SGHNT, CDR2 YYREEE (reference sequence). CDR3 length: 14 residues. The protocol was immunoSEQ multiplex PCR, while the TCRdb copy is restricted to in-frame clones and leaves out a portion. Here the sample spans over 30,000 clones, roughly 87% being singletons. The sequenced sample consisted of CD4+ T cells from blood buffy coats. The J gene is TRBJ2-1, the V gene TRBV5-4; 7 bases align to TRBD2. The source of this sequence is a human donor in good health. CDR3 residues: CASSLWSSGYEQFF. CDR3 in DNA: TGTGCCAGCAGCTTGTGGTCTAGCGGCTATGAGCAGTTCTTC.